This TCR beta chain was identified in a study of blood T cell repertoires in COVID-19. V lost 6 bases and J lost 0, with 15 bases in between. This CDR3 is 17 amino acids long. Germline CDR1 reads SNHLY; CDR2 reads FYNNEI. TCRdb's copy holds only in-frame clones and misses some; the assay was immunoSEQ multiplex PCR. This sample has 70,000 or so clones, with over 75% found just once. What was sequenced was peripheral blood. The source of this sequence is an elderly man with acute or convalescent COVID-19. This chain uses TRBV2 with TRBJ1-6, with TRBD1 as a possible D gene (6 bases). The CDR3 nucleotides read TGTGCCAGCAGCTTACAGGGCAAGGGCTCCTATAATTCACCCCTCCACTTT. This sequence encodes CASSLQGKGSYNSPLHF.